This T cell receptor beta chain was identified during a study of response to subunit inactivated influenza vaccine. Germline assignment: CDR1 SEHNR and CDR2 FQNEAQ (reference sequence). This CDR3 comprises 11 residues. The V end was cut by 5 bases, the J end by 8 bases, with 9 bases between. One entry per CDR3 protein, called by TCRdb with MiXCR from the RT-PCR reads. The profile shows 590,000 or so distinct CDR3 sequences, roughly 15% of them singletons. The sample consisted of PBMCs from blood, taken roughly 15 days before vaccination. The origin of this receptor is a man between 45 and 60 years old who received an inactivated influenza vaccine. The chain employs TRBV7-9 and TRBJ1-1, with D perhaps TRBD1 (5 bases). DNA of the CDR3: TGTGCCAGCAGCAAGGGGACGGAAGCTTTCTTT. This codes for CASSKGTEAFF.